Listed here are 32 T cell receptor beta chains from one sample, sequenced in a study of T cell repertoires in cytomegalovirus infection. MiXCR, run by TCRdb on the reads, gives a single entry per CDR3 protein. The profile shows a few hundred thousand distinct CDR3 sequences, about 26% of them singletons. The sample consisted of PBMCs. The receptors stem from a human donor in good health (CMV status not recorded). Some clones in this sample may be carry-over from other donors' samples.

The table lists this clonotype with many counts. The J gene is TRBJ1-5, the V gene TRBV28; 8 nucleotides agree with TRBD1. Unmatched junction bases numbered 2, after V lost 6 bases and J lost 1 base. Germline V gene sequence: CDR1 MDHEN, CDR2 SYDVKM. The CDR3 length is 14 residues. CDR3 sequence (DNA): TGTGCCAGCAGCCGGACAGGGAGCAATCAGCCCCAGCATTTT. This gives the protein CASSRTGSNQPQHF.

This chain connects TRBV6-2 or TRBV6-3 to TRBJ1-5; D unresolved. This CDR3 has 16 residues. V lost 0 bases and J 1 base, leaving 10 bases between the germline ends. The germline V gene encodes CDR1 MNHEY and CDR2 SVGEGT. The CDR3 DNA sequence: TGTGCCAGCAGTTACTCGGGTCGAGGAAGCAATCAGCCCCAGCATTTT. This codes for CASSYSGRGSNQPQHF.

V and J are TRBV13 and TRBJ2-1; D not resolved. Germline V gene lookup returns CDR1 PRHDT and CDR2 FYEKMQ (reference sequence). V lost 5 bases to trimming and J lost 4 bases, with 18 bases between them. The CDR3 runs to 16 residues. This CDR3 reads CASSLHQPPPYNEQFF. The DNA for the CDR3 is TGTGCCAGCAGCCTACACCAACCCCCGCCTTACAATGAGCAGTTCTTC. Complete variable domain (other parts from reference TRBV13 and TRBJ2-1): AAGVIQSPRHLIKEKRETATLKCYPIPRHDTVYWYQQGPGQDPQFLISFYEKMQSDKGSIPDRFSAQQFSDYHSELNMSSLELGDSALYFCASSLHQPPPYNEQFFGPGTRLTVL.

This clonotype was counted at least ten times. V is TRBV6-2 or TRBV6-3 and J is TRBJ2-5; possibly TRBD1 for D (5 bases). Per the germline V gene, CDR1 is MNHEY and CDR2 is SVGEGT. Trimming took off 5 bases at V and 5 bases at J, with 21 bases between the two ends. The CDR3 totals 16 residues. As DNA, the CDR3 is TGTGCCAGCAGTCAGCCGATCTTCCAGGGTGGCGAGACCCAGTACTTC. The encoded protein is CASSQPIFQGGETQYF.

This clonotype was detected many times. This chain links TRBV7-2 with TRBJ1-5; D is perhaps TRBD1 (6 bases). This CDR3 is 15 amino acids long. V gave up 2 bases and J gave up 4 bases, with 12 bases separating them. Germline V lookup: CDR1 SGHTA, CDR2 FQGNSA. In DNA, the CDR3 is TGTGCCAGCAGCTTAAATACAGGGAGTAATCAGCCCCAGCATTTT. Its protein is CASSLNTGSNQPQHF.

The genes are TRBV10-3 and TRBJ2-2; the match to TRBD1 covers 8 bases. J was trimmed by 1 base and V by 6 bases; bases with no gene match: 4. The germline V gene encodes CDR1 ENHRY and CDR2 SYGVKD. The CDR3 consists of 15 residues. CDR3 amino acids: CAIRIGTGNTGELFF. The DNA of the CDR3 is TGTGCCATCAGGATCGGGACAGGGAACACCGGGGAGCTGTTTTTT.

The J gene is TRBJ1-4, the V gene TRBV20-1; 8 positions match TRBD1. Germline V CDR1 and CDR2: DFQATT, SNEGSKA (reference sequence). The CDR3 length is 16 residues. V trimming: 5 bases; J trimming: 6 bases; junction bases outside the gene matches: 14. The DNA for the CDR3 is TGCAGTGCTTCGAGTATTCGGGGACAGGCGGATGAAAAACTGTTTTTT. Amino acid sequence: CSASSIRGQADEKLFF.

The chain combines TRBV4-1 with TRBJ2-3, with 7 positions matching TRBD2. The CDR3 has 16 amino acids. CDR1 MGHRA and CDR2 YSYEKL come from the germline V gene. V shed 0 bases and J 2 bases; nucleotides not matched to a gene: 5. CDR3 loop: CASSQETSRNTDTQYF. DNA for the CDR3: TGCGCCAGCAGCCAAGAGACTAGCCGAAACACAGATACGCAGTATTTT.

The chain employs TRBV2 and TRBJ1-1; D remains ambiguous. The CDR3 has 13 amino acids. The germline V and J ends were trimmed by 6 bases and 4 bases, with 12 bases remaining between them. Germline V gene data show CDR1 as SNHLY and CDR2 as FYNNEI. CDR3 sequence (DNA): TGTGCCAGCAGCACAAATTTCGGCACTGAAGCTTTCTTT. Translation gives CASSTNFGTEAFF.

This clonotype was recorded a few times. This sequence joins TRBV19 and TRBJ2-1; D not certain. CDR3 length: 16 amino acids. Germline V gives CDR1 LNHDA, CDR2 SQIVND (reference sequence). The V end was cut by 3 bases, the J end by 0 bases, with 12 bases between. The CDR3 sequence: CASSMPGRPSYNEQFF. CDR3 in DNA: TGTGCCAGTAGTATGCCTGGGCGGCCCTCCTACAATGAGCAGTTCTTC. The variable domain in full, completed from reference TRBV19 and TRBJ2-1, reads DGGITQSPKYLFRKEGQNVTLSCEQNLNHDAMYWYRQDPGQGLRLIYYSQIVNDFQKGDIAEGYSVSREKKESFPLTVTSAQKNPTAFYLCASSMPGRPSYNEQFFGPGTRLTVL.

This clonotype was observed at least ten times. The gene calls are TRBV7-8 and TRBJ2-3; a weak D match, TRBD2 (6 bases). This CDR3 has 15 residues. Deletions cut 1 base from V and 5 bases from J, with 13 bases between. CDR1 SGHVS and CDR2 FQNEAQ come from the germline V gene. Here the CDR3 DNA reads TGTGCCAGCAGCTTAGGGCTAGCGCAATTAGATACGCAGTATTTT. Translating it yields CASSLGLAQLDTQYF.

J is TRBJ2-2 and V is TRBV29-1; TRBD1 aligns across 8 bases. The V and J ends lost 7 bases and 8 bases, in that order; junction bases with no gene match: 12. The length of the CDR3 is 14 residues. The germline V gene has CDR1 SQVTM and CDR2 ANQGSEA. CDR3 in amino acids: CSGTGLRFGGELFF. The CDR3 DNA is TGCAGCGGGACAGGGTTGCGTTTCGGTGGGGAGCTGTTTTTT.

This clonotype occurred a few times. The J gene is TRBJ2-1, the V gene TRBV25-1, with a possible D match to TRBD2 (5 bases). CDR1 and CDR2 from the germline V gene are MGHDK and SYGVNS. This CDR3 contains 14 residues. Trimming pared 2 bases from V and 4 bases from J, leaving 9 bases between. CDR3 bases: TGTGCCAGCAGTGAAGCGGGTCCTTACAATGAGCAGTTCTTC. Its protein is CASSEAGPYNEQFF.

CDR3 loop: CASSHMGMNTEAFF. For the CDR3, the DNA is TGCGCCAGCAGCCATATGGGGATGAACACTGAAGCTTTCTTT. J is TRBJ1-1 and V is TRBV4-1; D gene uncertain. The V gene's germline CDR1 is MGHRA and CDR2 YSYEKL. The CDR3 covers 14 residues. V lost 3 bases and J lost 0, with 8 bases in between.

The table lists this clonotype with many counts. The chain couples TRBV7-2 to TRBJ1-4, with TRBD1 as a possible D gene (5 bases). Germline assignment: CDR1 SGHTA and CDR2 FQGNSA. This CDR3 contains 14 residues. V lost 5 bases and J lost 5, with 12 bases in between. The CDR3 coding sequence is TGTGCCAGCAGCCCGGGGGTCAGAAATGAAAAACTGTTTTTT. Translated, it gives CASSPGVRNEKLFF.

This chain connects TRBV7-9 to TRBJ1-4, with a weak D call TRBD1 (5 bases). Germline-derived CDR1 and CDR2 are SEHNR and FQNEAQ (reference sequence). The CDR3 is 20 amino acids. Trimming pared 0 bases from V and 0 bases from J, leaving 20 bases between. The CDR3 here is CASSLAGRRLGLATNEKLFF. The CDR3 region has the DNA TGTGCCAGCAGCTTAGCGGGGCGGCGGCTCGGGCTCGCAACTAATGAAAAACTGTTTTTT.

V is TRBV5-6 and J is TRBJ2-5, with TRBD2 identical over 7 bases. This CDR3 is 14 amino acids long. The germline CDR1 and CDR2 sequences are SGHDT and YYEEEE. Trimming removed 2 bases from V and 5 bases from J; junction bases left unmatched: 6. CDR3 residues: CASSFSSGTETQYF. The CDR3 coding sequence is TGTGCCAGCAGCTTCTCTAGCGGAACGGAGACCCAGTACTTC.

The CDR3 region has the DNA TGTGCCAGCAGCGACGGGGGGGTTTCCGGCACTGAAGCTTTCTTT. This encodes CASSDGGVSGTEAFF. The J gene is TRBJ1-1, the V gene TRBV7-2, with D tentatively TRBD1 (5 bases). Trimming pared 5 bases from V and 4 bases from J, leaving 17 bases between. Germline V lookup: CDR1 SGHTA, CDR2 FQGNSA. The CDR3 contains 15 residues.

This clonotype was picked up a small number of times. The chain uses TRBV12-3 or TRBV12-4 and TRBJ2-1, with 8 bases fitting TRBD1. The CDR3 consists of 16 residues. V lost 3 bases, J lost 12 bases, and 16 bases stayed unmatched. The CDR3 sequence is CASSFSLGQDYPWQFF. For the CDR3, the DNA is TGTGCCAGCAGTTTTTCGTTGGGACAGGACTATCCTTGGCAGTTCTTC.

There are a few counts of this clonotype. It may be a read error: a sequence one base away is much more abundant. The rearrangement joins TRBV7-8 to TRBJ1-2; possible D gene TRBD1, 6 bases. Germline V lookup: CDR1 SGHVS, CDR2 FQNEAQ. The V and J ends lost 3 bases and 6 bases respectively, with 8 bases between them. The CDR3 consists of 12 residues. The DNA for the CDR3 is TGTGCCAGCAGCTTCCACAGGGATGGCTACACCTTC. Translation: CASSFHRDGYTF.

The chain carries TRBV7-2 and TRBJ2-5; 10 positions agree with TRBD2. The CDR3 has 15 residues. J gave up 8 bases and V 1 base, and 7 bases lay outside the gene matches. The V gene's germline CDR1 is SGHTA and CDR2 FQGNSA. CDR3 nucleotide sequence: TGTGCCAGCAGCTTAGATCCTAGCGGGAGAGCAACCCAGTACTTC. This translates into CASSLDPSGRATQYF.

The CDR3 bases are TGTGCCAGCAGTTTATACAGGGAGACCCAGTACTTC. As protein: CASSLYRETQYF. This chain connects TRBV12-3 or TRBV12-4 to TRBJ2-5, with D perhaps matching TRBD1 (5 bases). V was cut by 2 bases and J by 5 bases, with 6 bases left in between. The CDR3 has 12 amino acids.

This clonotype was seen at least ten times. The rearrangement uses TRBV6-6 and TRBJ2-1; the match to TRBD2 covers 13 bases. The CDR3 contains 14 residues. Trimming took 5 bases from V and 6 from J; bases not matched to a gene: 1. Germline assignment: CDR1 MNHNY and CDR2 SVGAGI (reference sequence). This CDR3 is CASSGLAGVNEQFF. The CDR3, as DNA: TGTGCCAGCAGTGGACTAGCGGGAGTCAATGAGCAGTTCTTC.

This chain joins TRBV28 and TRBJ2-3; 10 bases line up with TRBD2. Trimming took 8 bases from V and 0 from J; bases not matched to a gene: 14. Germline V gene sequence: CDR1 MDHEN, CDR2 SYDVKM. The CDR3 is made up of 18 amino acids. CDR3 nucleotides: TGTGCCAGCCCGGGGCTAGCGGGAGCCCTAGGGAGCACAGATACGCAGTATTTT. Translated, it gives CASPGLAGALGSTDTQYF.

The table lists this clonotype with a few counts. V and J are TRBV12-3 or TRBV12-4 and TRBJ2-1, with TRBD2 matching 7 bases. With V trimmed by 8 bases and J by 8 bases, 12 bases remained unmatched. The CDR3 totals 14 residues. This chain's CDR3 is CASRGLGMIDEQFF. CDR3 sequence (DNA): TGTGCCAGCCGAGGACTAGGGATGATCGATGAGCAGTTCTTC.

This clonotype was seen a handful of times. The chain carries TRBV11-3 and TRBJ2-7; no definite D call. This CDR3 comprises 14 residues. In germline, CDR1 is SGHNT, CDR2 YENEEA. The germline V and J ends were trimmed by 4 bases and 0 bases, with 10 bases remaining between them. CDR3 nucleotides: TGTGCCAGCAGCTCCGGATTGGGCTCCTACGAGCAGTACGTC. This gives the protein CASSSGLGSYEQYV.

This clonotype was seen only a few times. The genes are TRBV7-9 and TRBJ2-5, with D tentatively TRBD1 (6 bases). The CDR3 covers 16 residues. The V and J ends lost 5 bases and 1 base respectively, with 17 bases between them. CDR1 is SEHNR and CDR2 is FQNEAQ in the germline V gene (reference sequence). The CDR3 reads CASSERGSGFQETQYF. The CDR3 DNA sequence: TGTGCCAGCAGCGAGAGGGGGTCGGGGTTCCAAGAGACCCAGTACTTC.

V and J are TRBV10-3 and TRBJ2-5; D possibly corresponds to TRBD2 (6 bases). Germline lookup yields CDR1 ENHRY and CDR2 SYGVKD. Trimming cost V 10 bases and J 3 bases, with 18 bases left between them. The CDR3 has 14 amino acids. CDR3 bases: TGTGCCACAAAAGCCCGGGACTTCGAAGAGACCCAGTACTTC. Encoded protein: CATKARDFEETQYF.

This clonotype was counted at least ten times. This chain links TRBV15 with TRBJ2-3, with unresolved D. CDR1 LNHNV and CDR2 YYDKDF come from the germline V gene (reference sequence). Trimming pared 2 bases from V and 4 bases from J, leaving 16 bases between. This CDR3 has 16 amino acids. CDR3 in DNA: TGTGCCACCAGCAGACTCCGGGCAGGCGTCCCAGATACGCAGTATTTT. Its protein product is CATSRLRAGVPDTQYF.

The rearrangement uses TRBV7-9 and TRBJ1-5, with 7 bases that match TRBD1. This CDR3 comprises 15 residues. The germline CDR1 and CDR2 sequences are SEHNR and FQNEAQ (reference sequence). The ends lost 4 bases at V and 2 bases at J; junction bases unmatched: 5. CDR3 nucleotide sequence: TGTGCCAGCAGCTCCCAAGGACAGGGCAATCAGCCCCAGCATTTT. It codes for CASSSQGQGNQPQHF.

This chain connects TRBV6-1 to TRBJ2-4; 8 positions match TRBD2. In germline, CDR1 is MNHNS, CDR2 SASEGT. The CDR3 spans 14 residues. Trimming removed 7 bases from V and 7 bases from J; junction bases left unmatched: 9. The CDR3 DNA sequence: TGTGCCAGCAAACCCGGGGGGGAGGCGAACATTCAGTACTTC. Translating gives CASKPGGEANIQYF.

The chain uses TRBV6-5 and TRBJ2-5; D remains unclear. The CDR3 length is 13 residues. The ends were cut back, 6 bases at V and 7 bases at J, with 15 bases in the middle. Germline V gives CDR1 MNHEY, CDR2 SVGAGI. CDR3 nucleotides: TGTGCCAGCAGCTATGGACGGTGGGGGACCCAGTACTTC. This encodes CASSYGRWGTQYF.